This TCR beta chain was observed in a study of cytomegalovirus exposure and HLA in healthy donors. With respect to this clone: Its antigen is as yet unknown.

Profiling relied on immunoSEQ multiplex PCR, and the TCRdb table lists in-frame clones only, not all of them. This sample carries some 63,000 clones, roughly 90% of them seen once, and the ten largest clones take around 1.3%. Overall study findings and caveats: Researchers catalogued roughly 170 TCR beta chains as cytomegalovirus-associated.

J gave up 4 bases and V 4 bases, and 4 bases lay outside the gene matches. Per germline, CDR1 SGHVS and CDR2 FNYEAQ. The CDR3 is 14 residues long. The sequenced sample consisted of PBMCs. The TCR was taken from a woman between 18 and 29 years old in good health and CMV-seronegative. The chain uses TRBV7-6 and TRBJ2-3; the match to TRBD2 covers 8 bases. The CDR3 loop reads CASSSGLASDTQYF. CDR3 bases: TGTGCCAGCAGCTCCGGACTAGCTTCAGATACGCAGTATTTT.